This passage covers 18 T cell receptor beta chains from one sample sequenced in a study of OX40 agonist ivuxolimab in advanced cancers. Generated by immunoSEQ multiplex PCR, the TCRdb table keeps only in-frame clones and is missing some. The table includes around 62,000 clones, roughly four fifths detected once. The sample here was CD4+ or CD8+ T cells sorted from blood, taken in a trial of the OX40 agonist ivuxolimab. These receptors originate from an adult with an advanced solid tumor such as melanoma, head and neck, liver or kidney cancer.

The genes are TRBV4-2 and TRBJ2-5; TRBD2 matches 7 bases. There are 16 residues in the CDR3. CDR1 is LGHNA, CDR2 YNFKEQ, per germline. The J segment lost 10 bases and the V segment lost 4 bases, leaving 18 bases of the junction unmatched. CDR3 DNA sequence: TGTGCCAGCAGCCCCCGTCGGGGGGAAGCAAGATATGACCAGTACTTC. Its protein product is CASSPRRGEARYDQYF.

This clone was counted between two and nine times. The genes are TRBV7-9 and TRBJ1-5, with D hard to call. The CDR3 consists of 14 residues. CDR1 and CDR2 (germline): SEHNR, FQNEAQ (reference sequence). V lost 2 bases and J lost 0, with 5 bases in between. The CDR3 DNA is TGTGCCAGCAGCTTATCTTCTAGCAATCAGCCCCAGCATTTT. Translation gives CASSLSSSNQPQHF.

This chain links TRBV5-1 with TRBJ2-5; the match to TRBD2 covers 7 bases. Germline CDR1 SGHRS, CDR2 YFSETQ. The V and J ends lost 1 base and 4 bases, in that order; junction bases with no gene match: 1. The CDR3 is 13 amino acids. The CDR3 DNA sequence: TGCGCCAGCAGCTTGACGGGAGGAGAGACCCAGTACTTC. This encodes CASSLTGGETQYF.

This clone came up once. This chain joins TRBV20-1 and TRBJ2-5, with unresolved D. The V end was cut by 4 bases, the J end by 0 bases, with 0 bases between. CDR3 length equals 10 residues. Germline lookup yields CDR1 DFQATT and CDR2 SNEGSKA (reference sequence). CDR3 sequence reads: CSANQETQYF. The DNA of the CDR3 is TGCAGTGCTAACCAAGAGACCCAGTACTTC.

This clone was seen only a few times. V gene TRBV30 combines with J gene TRBJ1-5; the D is unclear. V was cut by 3 bases and J by 0 bases, with 6 bases left in between. The CDR3 is 13 amino acids. CDR1 and CDR2 (germline): GTSNPN, SVGIG (reference sequence). The CDR3 protein is CAWSGFSNQPQHF. In DNA form, the CDR3 reads TGTGCCTGGAGCGGTTTTAGCAATCAGCCCCAGCATTTT.

V and J are TRBV9 and TRBJ2-2; 11 bases match TRBD1. Germline CDR1 is SGDLS and CDR2 is YYNGEE. The CDR3 length is 15 residues. J gave up 5 bases and V 4 bases, and 4 bases lay outside the gene matches. CDR3 sequence (DNA): TGTGCCAGCAGCCTTGGGACAGGGGGGACCGGGGAGCTGTTTTTT. Its translation: CASSLGTGGTGELFF.

This rearrangement joins TRBV11-2 to TRBJ2-7; 11 bases map to TRBD1. With V trimmed by 4 bases and J by 6 bases, 2 bases remained unmatched. The CDR3 totals 13 residues. Germline lookup yields CDR1 SGHAT and CDR2 FQNNGV. DNA of the CDR3: TGTGCCAGCAGCTGGGGACAGGGGGGCGAGCAGTACTTC. Translation: CASSWGQGGEQYF.

The chain couples TRBV7-2 to TRBJ1-6; no firm D call. CDR1 and CDR2 from the germline V gene are SGHTA and FQGNSA. Between the trimmed V and J ends, which lost 1 base and 6 bases, there was a span of 7 bases. The CDR3 length is 14 residues. This chain's CDR3 is CASSLGGPNSPLHF. In DNA, the CDR3 is TGTGCCAGCAGCTTAGGAGGCCCTAATTCACCCCTCCACTTT.

The CDR3 region is CASSSTLRGLAGLETQYF. The CDR3 bases are TGTGCCAGCAGCTCGACTTTACGGGGACTAGCGGGACTTGAGACCCAGTACTTC. The V call is TRBV7-9, the J call TRBJ2-5; 13 bases line up with TRBD2. The V and J ends lost 4 bases and 5 bases, in that order; junction bases with no gene match: 13. The CDR3 loop spans 18 amino acids. Looked up from germline, CDR1 is SEHNR and CDR2 is FQNEAQ (reference sequence). Filled out from reference TRBV7-9 and TRBJ2-5, the complete variable domain reads DTGVSQNPRHKITKRGQNVTFRCDPISEHNRLYWYRQTLGQGPEFLTYFQNEAQLEKSRLLSDRFSAERPKGSFSTLEIQRTEQGDSAMYLCASSSTLRGLAGLETQYFGPGTRLLVL.

This chain links TRBV4-2 with TRBJ2-5; D is undetermined. CDR3 length: 19 residues. V lost 0 bases and J lost 0, with 20 bases in between. CDR1 and CDR2 from the germline V gene are LGHNA and YNFKEQ. This CDR3 reads CASSQDNGLGNTYQETQYF. The CDR3 nucleotides read TGTGCCAGCAGCCAAGACAACGGTTTGGGGAACACGTACCAAGAGACCCAGTACTTC.

The chain is built from TRBV28 and TRBJ1-2, with TRBD1 matching over 9 bases. Trimming at V came to 5 bases and at J to 4 bases, leaving 5 bases not matched to a gene. Germline V gives CDR1 MDHEN, CDR2 SYDVKM. The CDR3 extends over 14 amino acids. CDR3 nucleotides: TGTGCCAGCAGTGGGACAGGGTACGGCTATGGCTACACCTTC. Protein: CASSGTGYGYGYTF.

The V gene is TRBV10-3, the J gene TRBJ2-5; no clear D. CDR1 and CDR2 from the germline V gene are ENHRY and SYGVKD. The CDR3 is 14 residues long. Deletions cut 0 bases from V and 5 bases from J, with 10 bases between. The CDR3 DNA sequence: TGTGCCATCAGTGAGTCCGGCGATTCGGAGACCCAGTACTTC. As protein: CAISESGDSETQYF.

This clone was seen once. The rearrangement links TRBV6-6 to TRBJ2-7; TRBD2 might be the D (5 bases). The CDR3 has 14 residues. Per germline, CDR1 MNHNY and CDR2 SVGAGI (reference sequence). The ends were cut back, 7 bases at V and 7 bases at J, with 20 bases in the middle. CDR3 nucleotide sequence: TGTGCCAGCACCCCGGAGGTCCTCAAGAAAGAGCAGTACTTC. Its translation is CASTPEVLKKEQYF.

V usage is TRBV4-2 and J usage is TRBJ2-6; 7 bases are a match to TRBD1. Germline assignment: CDR1 LGHNA and CDR2 YNFKEQ. The CDR3 runs 20 residues. Trimming at V came to 0 bases and at J to 0 bases, leaving 11 bases not matched to a gene. The CDR3 is CASSQDMGDRVSSGANVLTF. Here the CDR3 DNA reads TGTGCCAGCAGCCAAGATATGGGCGACAGGGTATCCTCTGGGGCCAACGTCCTGACTTTC.

The chain has TRBV11-1 and TRBJ2-1, with 11 bases that match TRBD2. The CDR3 is made up of 18 amino acids. With 5 bases clipped from V and 3 bases from J, the junction kept 12 bases outside the gene matches. Germline V gives CDR1 SGHAT, CDR2 FQDESV (reference sequence). The CDR3 DNA sequence: TGTGCCAGCAGCAAAACCGTTAGCGGGAGGGCCTTCTACAATGAGCAGTTCTTC. This translates into CASSKTVSGRAFYNEQFF. Supplemented by reference TRBV11-1 and TRBJ2-1, the full variable domain reads EAEVAQSPRYKITEKSQAVAFWCDPISGHATLYWYRQILGQGPELLVQFQDESVVDDSQLPKDRFSAERLKGVDSTLKIQPAELGDSAMYLCASSKTVSGRAFYNEQFFGPGTRLTVL.

The CDR3 protein is CASSAWEEPYNEQFF. The CDR3 DNA reads as TGTGCCAGCAGCGCCTGGGAGGAACCCTACAATGAGCAGTTCTTC. The chain combines TRBV7-6 with TRBJ2-1; D possibly corresponds to TRBD2 (6 bases). Germline V gene lookup returns CDR1 SGHVS and CDR2 FNYEAQ. Trimming removed 5 bases from V and 2 bases from J, with 13 bases in between. The CDR3 has 15 amino acids.

V usage is TRBV27 and J usage is TRBJ1-6, with 8 bases that match TRBD1. Trimming at V came to 8 bases and at J to 9 bases, leaving 12 bases not matched to a gene. From germline, CDR1 is MNHEY and CDR2 SMNVEV (reference sequence). The CDR3 totals 15 residues. The DNA of the CDR3 is TGTGCCAGCGGACCTCAGGGGGCGCTGAGTTCACCCCTCCACTTT. Translated: CASGPQGALSSPLHF.

The chain has TRBV27 and TRBJ2-3, with D possibly being TRBD2 (5 bases). CDR3 size: 14 residues. Germline-derived CDR1 and CDR2 are MNHEY and SMNVEV (reference sequence). Trimming removed 6 bases from V and 3 bases from J, with 13 bases in between. The CDR3 loop is CASRAIGVTDTQYF. Here the CDR3 DNA reads TGTGCCAGCAGGGCGATCGGGGTGACAGATACGCAGTATTTT.